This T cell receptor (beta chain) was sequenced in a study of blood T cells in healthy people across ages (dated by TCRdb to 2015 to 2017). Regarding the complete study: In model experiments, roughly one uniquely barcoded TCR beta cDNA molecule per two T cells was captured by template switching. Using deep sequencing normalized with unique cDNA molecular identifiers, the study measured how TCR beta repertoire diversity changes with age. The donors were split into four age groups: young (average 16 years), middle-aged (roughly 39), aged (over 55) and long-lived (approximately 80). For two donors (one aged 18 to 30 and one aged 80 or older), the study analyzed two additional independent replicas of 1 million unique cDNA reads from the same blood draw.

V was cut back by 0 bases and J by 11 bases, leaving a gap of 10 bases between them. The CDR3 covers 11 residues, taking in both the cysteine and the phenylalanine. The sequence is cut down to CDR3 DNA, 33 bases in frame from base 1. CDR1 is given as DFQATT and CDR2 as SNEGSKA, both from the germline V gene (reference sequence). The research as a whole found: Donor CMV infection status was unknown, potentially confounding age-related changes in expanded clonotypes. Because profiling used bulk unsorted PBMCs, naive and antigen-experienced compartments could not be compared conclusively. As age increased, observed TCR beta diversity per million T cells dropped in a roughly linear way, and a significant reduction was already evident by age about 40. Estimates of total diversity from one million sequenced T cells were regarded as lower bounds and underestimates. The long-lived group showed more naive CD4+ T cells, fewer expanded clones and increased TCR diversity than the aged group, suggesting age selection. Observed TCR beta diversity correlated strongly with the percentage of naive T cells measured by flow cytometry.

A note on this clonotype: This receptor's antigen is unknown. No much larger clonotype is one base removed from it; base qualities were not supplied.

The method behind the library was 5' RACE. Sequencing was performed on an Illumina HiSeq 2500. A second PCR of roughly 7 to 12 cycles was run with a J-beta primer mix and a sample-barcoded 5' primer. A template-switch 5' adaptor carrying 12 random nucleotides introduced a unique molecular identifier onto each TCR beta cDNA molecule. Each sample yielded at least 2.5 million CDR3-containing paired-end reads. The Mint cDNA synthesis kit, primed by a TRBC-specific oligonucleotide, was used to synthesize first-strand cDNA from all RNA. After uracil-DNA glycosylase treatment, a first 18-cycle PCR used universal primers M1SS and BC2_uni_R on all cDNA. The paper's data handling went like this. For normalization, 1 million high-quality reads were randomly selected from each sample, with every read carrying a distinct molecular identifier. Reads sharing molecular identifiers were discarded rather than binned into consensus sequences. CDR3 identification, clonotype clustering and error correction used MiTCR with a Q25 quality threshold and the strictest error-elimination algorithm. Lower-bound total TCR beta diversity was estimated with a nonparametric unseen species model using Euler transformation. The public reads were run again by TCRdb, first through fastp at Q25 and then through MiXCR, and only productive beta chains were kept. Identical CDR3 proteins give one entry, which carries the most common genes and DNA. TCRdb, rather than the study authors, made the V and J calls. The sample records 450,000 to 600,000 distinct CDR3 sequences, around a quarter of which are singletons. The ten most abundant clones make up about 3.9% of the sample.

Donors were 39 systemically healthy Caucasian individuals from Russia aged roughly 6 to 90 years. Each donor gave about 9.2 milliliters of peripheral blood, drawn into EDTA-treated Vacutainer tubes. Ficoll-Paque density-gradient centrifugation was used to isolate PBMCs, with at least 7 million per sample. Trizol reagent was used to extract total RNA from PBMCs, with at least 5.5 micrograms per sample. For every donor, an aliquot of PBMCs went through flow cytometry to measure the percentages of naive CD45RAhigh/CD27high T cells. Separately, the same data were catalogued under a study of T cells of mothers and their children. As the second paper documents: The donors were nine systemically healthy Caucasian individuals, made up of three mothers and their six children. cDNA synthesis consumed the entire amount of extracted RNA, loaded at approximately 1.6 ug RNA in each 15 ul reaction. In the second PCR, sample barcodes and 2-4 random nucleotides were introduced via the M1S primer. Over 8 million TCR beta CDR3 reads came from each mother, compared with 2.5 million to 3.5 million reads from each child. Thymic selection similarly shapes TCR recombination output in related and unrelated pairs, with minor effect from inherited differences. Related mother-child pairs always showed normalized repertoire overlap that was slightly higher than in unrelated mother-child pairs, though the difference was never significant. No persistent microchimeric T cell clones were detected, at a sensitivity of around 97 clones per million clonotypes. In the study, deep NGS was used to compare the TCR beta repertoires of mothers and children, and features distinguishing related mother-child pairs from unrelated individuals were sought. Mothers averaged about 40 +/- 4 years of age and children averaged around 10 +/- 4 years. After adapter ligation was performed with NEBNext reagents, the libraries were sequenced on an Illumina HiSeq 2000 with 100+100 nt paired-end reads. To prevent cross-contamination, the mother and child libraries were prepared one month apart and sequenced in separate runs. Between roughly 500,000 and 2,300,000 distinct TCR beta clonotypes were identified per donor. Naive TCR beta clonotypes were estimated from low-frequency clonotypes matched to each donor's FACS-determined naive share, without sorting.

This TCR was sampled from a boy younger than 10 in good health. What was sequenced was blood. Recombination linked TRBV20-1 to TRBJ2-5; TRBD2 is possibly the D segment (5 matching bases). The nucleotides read TGCAGTGCTAGAGACGGACGCGGGCAGTACTTC. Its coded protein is CSARDGRGQYF.